The 2 T cell receptor beta chains given below trace back to one sample, sequenced in a study of control samples from healthy donors and cancer patients. The protocol was immunoSEQ multiplex PCR, while the TCRdb copy is restricted to in-frame clones and leaves out a portion. Seen here are 90,000 to 130,000 clones, around 87% observed once, and the top ten hold roughly 3.5%. Material: PBMCs. The receptor set was obtained from an older woman with lung cancer.

This chain joins TRBV3-1 (or the pseudogene TRBV3-2) and TRBJ2-6, with D possibly TRBD2 on 5 matching bases. This CDR3 region has 16 residues. V lost 0 bases and J lost 0, with 6 bases in between. From germline, CDR1 is LGHDT and CDR2 YNNKEL (reference sequence). CDR3: CASSQERASGANVLTF. The CDR3 nucleotides are TGTGCCAGCAGCCAAGAGCGGGCCTCTGGGGCCAACGTCCTGACTTTC.

The rearrangement links TRBV27 to TRBJ1-1, with 7 bases fitting TRBD1. V gave up 6 bases and J gave up 4 bases; unmatched junction bases: 8. The V gene's germline CDR1 is MNHEY and CDR2 SMNVEV (reference sequence). The CDR3 is made up of 14 amino acids. CDR3 coding DNA: TGTGCCAGCAGGCGACAGGGATGGGGCACTGAAGCTTTCTTT. This codes for CASRRQGWGTEAFF.